This TCR beta chain was captured by sequencing in a study of T cell repertoires in cytomegalovirus infection. General study results and limits: Dominating the ex vivo response were TCR beta clonotypes that were CMV-specific and HLA-C-restricted.

V shed 3 bases and J 3 bases; nucleotides not matched to a gene: 10. Germline V gene data show CDR1 as MDHEN and CDR2 as SYDVKM. The CDR3 totals 17 residues. MiXCR, applied by TCRdb to the reads, yields one record per CDR3 protein. The sample contains around 39,000 distinct CDR3 sequences, over 50% of which appear only once. There are a few counts of this clonotype. What it recognizes is unknown. The starting material was CD8+ T cells from cultured PBMCs, obtained from culture after CMV antigen stimulation. This clonotype originated in a human donor in good health (CMV status not recorded). Some clones in this sample may be carry-over from other donors' samples. The chain links TRBV28 to TRBJ2-1; TRBD1 agrees at 8 bases. The CDR3, as DNA: TGTGCCAGCAGTTTCTATATTACCGGACAGGGCTACAATGAGCAGTTCTTC. Amino acid sequence: CASSFYITGQGYNEQFF.